Following are 28 T cell receptor beta chains from one sample sequenced in a study of CD8 T cells in Susac syndrome. The RNA input was about 0.45 to 1 ug, and it was reverse transcribed with random hexamers. Each CDR3 protein is one row after TCRdb ran MiXCR on the immunoSEQ multiplex PCR reads. The table includes approximately 80,000 distinct CDR3 sequences, roughly 94% detected once. The sequenced sample consisted of CD8+ T cells from PBMCs. These receptors originate from a human donor with Susac syndrome.

This rearrangement joins TRBV6-6 to TRBJ1-2; D not certain. The CDR3 runs 16 residues. V lost 6 bases and J 8 bases, leaving 25 bases between the germline ends. Looked up from germline, CDR1 is MNHNY and CDR2 is SVGAGI (reference sequence). Here the CDR3 reads CASSDLPKYSLHGYTF. CDR3 bases: TGTGCCAGCAGCGACCTCCCTAAGTACAGTCTACACGGCTACACCTTC.

The chain combines TRBV9 with TRBJ1-4; 8 positions agree with TRBD1. J lost 3 bases, V lost 3 bases, and 4 bases had no gene match. The CDR3 is 15 amino acids. Looked up from germline, CDR1 is SGDLS and CDR2 is YYNGEE. CDR3 nucleotides: TGTGCCAGCAGCGCTCACAGGGGGGCTAATGAAAAACTGTTTTTT. This translates into CASSAHRGANEKLFF. Supplemented by reference TRBV9 and TRBJ1-4, the full variable domain reads DSGVTQTPKHLITATGQRVTLRCSPRSGDLSVYWYQQSLDQGLQFLIQYYNGEERAKGNILERFSAQQFPDLHSELNLSSLELGDSALYFCASSAHRGANEKLFFGSGTQLSVL.

The chain combines TRBV5-1 with TRBJ2-7; 8 bases line up with TRBD2. Germline CDR1 and CDR2: SGHRS and YFSETQ. This CDR3 has 14 amino acids. V trimming: 1 base; J trimming: 2 bases; junction bases outside the gene matches: 2. CDR3 loop: CASSLRRGAYEQYF. The CDR3 bases are TGCGCCAGCAGCTTGAGGCGGGGGGCCTACGAGCAGTACTTC.

V usage is TRBV7-8 and J usage is TRBJ1-2; 8 bases align to TRBD1. Trimming took 10 bases from V and 0 from J; bases not matched to a gene: 7. This CDR3 is 14 amino acids long. Looked up from germline, CDR1 is SGHVS and CDR2 is FQNEAQ. The CDR3 nucleotides are TGTGCCACCGACAGGGGATCTACTAACTATGGCTACACCTTC. Translation: CATDRGSTNYGYTF.

J is TRBJ2-1 and V is TRBV7-9, with TRBD2 identical over 12 bases. V shed 2 bases and J 9 bases; nucleotides not matched to a gene: 8. The CDR3 consists of 16 residues. Germline CDR1 SEHNR, CDR2 FQNEAQ (reference sequence). The CDR3 DNA reads as TGTGCCAGCAGCTTACCCCTAGCGGGGGGGCCCGGTGAGCAGTTCTTC. This encodes CASSLPLAGGPGEQFF. Complete variable domain (other parts from reference TRBV7-9 and TRBJ2-1): DTGVSQNPRHKITKRGQNVTFRCDPISEHNRLYWYRQTLGQGPEFLTYFQNEAQLEKSRLLSDRFSAERPKGSFSTLEIQRTEQGDSAMYLCASSLPLAGGPGEQFFGPGTRLTVL.

This sequence joins TRBV11-3 and TRBJ2-5; the D gene is possibly TRBD2 (6 bases). The germline V gene has CDR1 SGHNT and CDR2 YENEEA. CDR3 length equals 15 residues. Trimming pared 5 bases from V and 1 base from J, leaving 14 bases between. CDR3 loop: CASSPGGSSQETQYF. The DNA for the CDR3 is TGTGCCAGCAGCCCTGGAGGGTCGAGCCAAGAGACCCAGTACTTC.

This chain joins TRBV7-2 and TRBJ2-7; TRBD2 matches 10 bases. With 5 bases clipped from V and 1 base from J, the junction kept 5 bases outside the gene matches. This CDR3 comprises 15 residues. Germline loops: CDR1 SGHTA, CDR2 FQGNSA. CDR3 sequence reads: CASSTRTSGSYEQYF. The CDR3 nucleotides are TGTGCCAGCAGCACCCGGACTAGCGGATCCTACGAGCAGTACTTC.

This chain uses TRBV3-1 with TRBJ1-5; D may be TRBD1 (6 bases). Trimming took off 11 bases at V and 0 bases at J, with 26 bases between the two ends. This CDR3 contains 18 residues. Germline loops: CDR1 LGHDT, CDR2 YNNKEL (reference sequence). The CDR3 bases are TGTGCCCTCACTCACAACAGGGATGGGCAATATAGCAATCAGCCCCAGCATTTT. It yields the protein CALTHNRDGQYSNQPQHF.

The chain is built from TRBV7-3 and TRBJ1-2; D ambiguous. From germline, CDR1 is SGHTA and CDR2 FQGTGA. There are 13 residues in the CDR3. V gave up 5 bases and J gave up 6 bases, with 13 bases separating them. CDR3 residues: CASSPLPMDGYTF. CDR3 in DNA: TGTGCCAGCAGCCCCCTCCCCATGGATGGCTACACCTTC.

V usage is TRBV3-1 and J usage is TRBJ2-1, with 9 bases lining up with TRBD1. CDR1 and CDR2 (germline): LGHDT, YNNKEL (reference sequence). There are 14 residues in the CDR3. The V gene end was trimmed by 2 bases and the J gene end by 5 bases; junction bases not matched to a gene: 1. Here the CDR3 reads CASSQRDRDNEQFF. The CDR3 DNA is TGTGCCAGCAGCCAACGGGACAGGGACAATGAGCAGTTCTTC.

The CDR3 nucleotides read TGTGCCAGCAGCCCCCGACTAGCGGGGGGCTCCTACGAGCAGTACTTC. Protein sequence: CASSPRLAGGSYEQYF. The genes are TRBV7-6 and TRBJ2-7, with 13 nucleotides matching TRBD2. The CDR3 consists of 16 residues. The junction had 4 bases not matched to a gene; V was cut back by 5 bases and J by 0 bases. Per the germline V gene, CDR1 is SGHVS and CDR2 is FNYEAQ.

V is TRBV9 and J is TRBJ1-2; D ambiguous. The CDR3 spans 15 residues. Germline V CDR1 and CDR2: SGDLS, YYNGEE. The germline V and J ends were trimmed by 6 bases and 5 bases, with 20 bases remaining between them. The CDR3 DNA reads TGTGCCAGCACCACCGACGGTAGGGTGGGGTATGGCTACACCTTC. Amino acids: CASTTDGRVGYGYTF.

CDR3 sequence (DNA): TGTGCCAGCAGCCCGCAGGAGGGACTGAATTCACCCCTCCACTTT. Its translation is CASSPQEGLNSPLHF. The genes are TRBV7-9 and TRBJ1-6, with D perhaps TRBD1 (5 bases). The CDR3 extends over 15 amino acids. V was shortened by 5 bases and J by 7 bases, with 15 bases between the two germline ends. CDR1 SEHNR and CDR2 FQNEAQ come from the germline V gene (reference sequence).

The chain combines TRBV5-1 with TRBJ2-7; D call uncertain. V was trimmed by 0 bases and J by 5 bases, leaving 9 bases between them. CDR3 size: 13 residues. In germline, CDR1 is SGHRS, CDR2 YFSETQ. The DNA for the CDR3 is TGCGCCAGCAGCTTGGAGGAGCAGGACGAGCAGTACTTC. Its protein is CASSLEEQDEQYF.

The V gene is TRBV6-2 or TRBV6-3, the J gene TRBJ2-3, with 7 nucleotides matching TRBD2. With V trimmed by 0 bases and J by 4 bases, 13 bases remained unmatched. This CDR3 spans 18 amino acids. Germline lookup yields CDR1 MNHEY and CDR2 SVGEGT. The CDR3 loop is CASSYSLGGGGFADTQYF. The CDR3 nucleotides read TGTGCCAGCAGTTACTCACTTGGTGGCGGGGGATTCGCAGATACGCAGTATTTT.

This rearrangement joins TRBV11-2 to TRBJ2-3; D gene unclear. V shed 5 bases and J shed 1 base, with 13 bases lying between them. Germline V gene sequence: CDR1 SGHAT, CDR2 FQNNGV. The CDR3 has 15 residues. The CDR3 sequence is CASSPTTTRTDTQYF. CDR3 bases: TGTGCCAGCAGCCCCACAACTACCCGCACAGATACGCAGTATTTT.

This rearrangement joins TRBV27 to TRBJ1-1; TRBD1 is a possible D gene (5 bases). The CDR3 covers 14 residues. Trimming took 3 bases from V and 0 from J, leaving 8 bases between them. Germline lookup yields CDR1 MNHEY and CDR2 SMNVEV (reference sequence). In DNA form, the CDR3 reads TGTGCCAGCAGTTTCACGGGGGTGAACACTGAAGCTTTCTTT. Translation gives CASSFTGVNTEAFF.

The chain links TRBV10-3 to TRBJ2-3, with no clear D. In germline, CDR1 is ENHRY, CDR2 SYGVKD. This CDR3 is 15 amino acids long. V was cut by 11 bases and J by 2 bases, with 20 bases left in between. DNA for the CDR3: TGTGCCGCTGGGGTAGTTACATCAATCACAGATACGCAGTATTTT. Translated: CAAGVVTSITDTQYF.

This sequence joins TRBV7-6 and TRBJ2-3; D remains ambiguous. This CDR3 has 13 residues. Germline V gives CDR1 SGHVS, CDR2 FNYEAQ. V dropped 3 bases and J dropped 2 bases, with 6 bases sitting between them. The CDR3 spells CASSLGSTDTQYF. Here the CDR3 DNA reads TGTGCCAGCAGCTTGGGTTCCACAGATACGCAGTATTTT.

The rearrangement links TRBV6-5 to TRBJ2-7; D tentatively fits TRBD1 or TRBD2 (7 bases each). The V gene's germline CDR1 is MNHEY and CDR2 SVGAGI. There are 15 residues in the CDR3. The V and J ends lost 2 bases and 2 bases respectively, with 13 bases between them. CDR3 coding DNA: TGTGCCAGCAGTTACGGACAGGCGGGGGCCTACGAGCAGTACTTC. Translating it yields CASSYGQAGAYEQYF.

The V call is TRBV7-2, the J call TRBJ2-3, with 8 bases matching TRBD2. The germline CDR1 and CDR2 sequences are SGHTA and FQGNSA. This CDR3 region has 15 residues. V lost 5 bases, J lost 2 bases, and 6 bases stayed unmatched. Here the CDR3 DNA reads TGTGCCAGCAGCGAAAGCGGGGGATTCACAGATACGCAGTATTTT. Amino acid sequence: CASSESGGFTDTQYF.

Worth noting for this clonotype: The junction shows a germline mismatch at one end, possibly a read error. The J gene is TRBJ1-5, the V gene TRBV5-1, with D possibly being TRBD1 (6 bases). Germline V gives CDR1 SGHRS, CDR2 YFSETQ. The CDR3 runs 13 residues. CDR3 in DNA: TGCGCCAGCAGCTTGGAGGGGGATCAGTCCCAGCATTTT. Translation: CASSLEGDQSQHF. Combining the CDR3 with reference TRBV5-1 and TRBJ1-5 gives the whole variable domain KAGVTQTPRYLIKTRGQQVTLSCSPISGHRSVSWYQQTPGQGLQFLFEYFSETQRNKGNFPGRFSGRQFSNSRSEMNVSTLELGDSALYLCASSLEGDQSQHFGDGTRLSIL.

The V call is TRBV6-6, the J call TRBJ2-2; D gene unclear. Trimming left V 5 bases short and J 3 bases short, with 7 bases between. The germline V gene has CDR1 MNHNY and CDR2 SVGAGI (reference sequence). The length of the CDR3 is 13 residues. As DNA, the CDR3 is TGTGCCAGCAGTCCGACCGACACCGGGGAGCTGTTTTTT. Protein: CASSPTDTGELFF.

The gene calls are TRBV15 and TRBJ2-7; D may be TRBD2 (6 bases). With 1 base removed from V and 7 bases from J, the gap between germline ends came to 11 bases. CDR3 length equals 13 residues. Looked up from germline, CDR1 is LNHNV and CDR2 is YYDKDF (reference sequence). DNA for the CDR3: TGTGCCACCAGCAGAGCACTAGCCCGGGAGCAGTACTTC. It yields the protein CATSRALAREQYF. Supplemented by reference TRBV15 and TRBJ2-7, the full variable domain reads DAMVIQNPRYQVTQFGKPVTLSCSQTLNHNVMYWYQQKSSQAPKLLFHYYDKDFNNEADTPDNFQSRRPNTSFCFLDIRSPGLGDTAMYLCATSRALAREQYFGPGTRLTVT.

The chain recombines TRBV27 with TRBJ1-1; D gene unclear. V gave up 5 bases and J gave up 2 bases, with 9 bases separating them. Germline lookup yields CDR1 MNHEY and CDR2 SMNVEV (reference sequence). CDR3 length: 13 residues. The CDR3 protein is CASSGPGNTEAFF. The CDR3 nucleotides read TGTGCCAGCAGTGGACCGGGAAACACTGAAGCTTTCTTT.

This clonotype was detected only a few times. The chain recombines TRBV9 with TRBJ2-7; 7 bases fit TRBD2. V trimming: 5 bases; J trimming: 4 bases; junction bases outside the gene matches: 6. Germline V gives CDR1 SGDLS, CDR2 YYNGEE. The CDR3 sequence is 13 residues long. The CDR3: CASSLRGGYEQYF. Written as DNA, the CDR3 is TGTGCCAGCAGTCTCCGCGGGGGTTACGAGCAGTACTTC.

V gene TRBV28 combines with J gene TRBJ2-2, with D possibly being TRBD1 or TRBD2 (5 bases each). V was pared by 3 bases and J by 15 bases, with 17 bases between. Per the germline V gene, CDR1 is MDHEN and CDR2 is SYDVKM. The CDR3 spans 13 residues. The CDR3 region has the DNA TGTGCCAGCAGTTTCGGGGCCAGAATAGGGATGTTTTTT. The encoded protein is CASSFGARIGMFF. Full variable domain (outside the CDR3, taken from reference TRBV28 and TRBJ2-2): DVKVTQSSRYLVKRTGEKVFLECVQDMDHENMFWYRQDPGLGLRLIYFSYDVKMKEKGDIPEGYSVSREKKERFSLILESASTNQTSMYLCASSFGARIGMFFGEGSRLTVL.

This clonotype was seen just once. This chain links TRBV10-3 with TRBJ2-3; no firm D call. The V gene's germline CDR1 is ENHRY and CDR2 SYGVKD. The length of the CDR3 is 12 residues. The V end lost 1 base, the J end lost 6 bases, and 5 bases lay between the germline ends. For the CDR3, the DNA is TGTGCCATCAGTGAGTTTGGCGATACGCAGTATTTT. Translating it yields CAISEFGDTQYF.